The 21 T cell receptor beta chains reported below all come from one sample, sequenced in a study of glioma-infiltrating T cells after dendritic cell vaccination. TCRdb keeps only in-frame clones here, not all; method: immunoSEQ multiplex PCR. This sample yields about 82,000 clones, of which roughly 89% are seen a single time; approximately 3.4% belongs to the top ten. Here the sequenced sample was blood, taken before dendritic cell vaccination. The receptors come from a human donor with glioblastoma.

The V and J genes are TRBV5-4 and TRBJ1-1, with D possibly TRBD1 on 5 matching bases. V dropped 3 bases and J dropped 7 bases, with 13 bases sitting between them. Looked up from germline, CDR1 is SGHNT and CDR2 is YYREEE (reference sequence). The CDR3 runs to 13 residues. As DNA, the CDR3 is TGTGCCAGCAGCTCTACCGGGGGGATTGAAGCTTTCTTT. Its translation: CASSSTGGIEAFF.

This chain uses TRBV13 with TRBJ1-6; TRBD1 matches at 9 bases. The V and J ends lost 3 bases and 9 bases, in that order; junction bases with no gene match: 6. From germline, CDR1 is PRHDT and CDR2 FYEKMQ (reference sequence). The CDR3 consists of 15 residues. The CDR3 bases are TGTGCCAGCAGCTTCAACAGGGGGCAGGGTTCACCCCTCCACTTT. It is translated as CASSFNRGQGSPLHF.

This chain uses TRBV10-1 with TRBJ2-1; tentative D call: TRBD1 (5 bases). Looked up from germline, CDR1 is WNHNN and CDR2 is SYGVQD (reference sequence). V gave up 4 bases and J gave up 5 bases, with 9 bases separating them. The CDR3 loop spans 13 amino acids. The CDR3 DNA follows: TGCGCCAGCAGTGCTCTCAGGGACAATGAGCAGTTCTTC. Amino acids: CASSALRDNEQFF.

In the case of this clone: This same CDR3 is encoded by further DNA sequences in the sample. This chain joins TRBV5-4 and TRBJ1-6, with 8 positions matching TRBD1. CDR3 length equals 15 residues. Losses at the gene ends were 4 bases for V and 7 bases for J; bases not matched to a gene: 7. CDR1 and CDR2 from the germline V gene are SGHNT and YYREEE (reference sequence). The CDR3 spells CASSLQGGRNSPLHF. The CDR3 DNA reads TGTGCCAGCAGCCTACAGGGGGGGAGGAATTCACCCCTCCACTTT.

This chain links TRBV6-1 with TRBJ1-5; 8 bases line up with TRBD1. Germline values: CDR1 MNHNS, CDR2 SASEGT. The CDR3 extends over 14 amino acids. V lost 1 base to trimming and J lost 4 bases; unmatched junction nucleotides: 0. CDR3 nucleotides: TGTGCCAGCAGTGAAGGACAGGGGAATCAGCCCCAGCATTTT. Translated: CASSEGQGNQPQHF.

This clone appeared a single time. The chain recombines TRBV10-2 with TRBJ2-5, with TRBD2 identical over 7 bases. Looked up from germline, CDR1 is WSHSY and CDR2 is SAAADI. J gave up 5 bases and V 3 bases, and 6 bases lay outside the gene matches. This CDR3 region has 14 residues. The CDR3 loop reads CASSDMSGAETQYF. For the CDR3, the DNA is TGCGCCAGCAGTGATATGAGCGGGGCCGAGACCCAGTACTTC.

The V call is TRBV27, the J call TRBJ2-1, with 7 nucleotides matching TRBD2. The trim removed 10 bases at V and 5 bases at J, leaving 11 bases unmatched. The CDR3 is made up of 14 amino acids. Germline CDR1 MNHEY, CDR2 SMNVEV (reference sequence). The CDR3 loop is CAIRRAGPHNEQFF. The CDR3 DNA reads TGTGCCATTAGGAGAGCGGGACCCCACAATGAGCAGTTCTTC.

There are a few counts of this clone. The V gene is TRBV2, the J gene TRBJ2-7; D is possibly TRBD2 (5 bases). Trimming removed 7 bases at V and 6 bases at J, with 19 bases between. CDR3 length: 14 amino acids. From germline, CDR1 is SNHLY and CDR2 FYNNEI. The CDR3 sequence is CASTPGSSRGEQYF. As DNA, the CDR3 is TGTGCCAGCACCCCGGGATCCTCTCGAGGCGAGCAGTACTTC.

V and J are TRBV6-4 and TRBJ1-6, with 8 bases matching TRBD1. The CDR3 covers 14 residues. Germline CDR1 reads MRHNA; CDR2 reads SNTAGT. V lost 5 bases and J lost 9; bases outside the gene matches: 6. The CDR3 region is CASSRTGHRSPLHF. CDR3 in DNA: TGTGCCAGCAGTCGGACAGGGCATCGTTCACCCCTCCACTTT.

The chain combines TRBV9 with TRBJ2-2, with a possible D match to TRBD2 (6 bases). This CDR3 is 15 amino acids long. Trimming took 2 bases from V and 0 from J, leaving 8 bases between them. The germline V gene encodes CDR1 SGDLS and CDR2 YYNGEE. The DNA for the CDR3 is TGTGCCAGCAGCGTTACGGGGGCGAACACCGGGGAGCTGTTTTTT. The encoded protein is CASSVTGANTGELFF.

V usage is TRBV15 and J usage is TRBJ2-3; a weak D match, TRBD2 (6 bases). Germline lookup yields CDR1 LNHNV and CDR2 YYDKDF (reference sequence). The CDR3 sequence is 16 residues long. V was pared by 3 bases and J by 3 bases, with 16 bases between. The CDR3 region is CATSRYSGGGTDTQYF. DNA for the CDR3: TGTGCCACCAGCAGGTATAGCGGAGGAGGGACAGATACGCAGTATTTT.

The rearrangement joins TRBV12-5 to TRBJ1-2; TRBD1 matches at 9 bases. The CDR3 extends over 20 amino acids. CDR1 LGHNT and CDR2 FRNRAP come from the germline V gene. V was clipped by 2 bases and J by 0 bases; unmatched bases: 16. CDR3 loop: CASGLSPKQGARTSNYGYTF. The CDR3, as DNA: TGTGCTAGTGGTTTGTCACCAAAACAGGGGGCGCGCACTTCTAACTATGGCTACACCTTC.

This chain joins TRBV11-2 and TRBJ2-1; 7 bases line up with TRBD1. Trimming cost V 4 bases and J 0 bases; bases outside gene matches: 6. This CDR3 spans 16 amino acids. Germline CDR1 and CDR2: SGHAT and FQNNGV. The chain's CDR3 is CASSYQGQSSYNEQFF. The CDR3 coding sequence is TGTGCCAGCAGCTACCAGGGACAGAGCTCCTACAATGAGCAGTTCTTC.

In this sample, this clone turned up once. The chain joins TRBV9 to TRBJ2-3; 10 bases are a match to TRBD2. Trimming at V came to 5 bases and at J to 6 bases, leaving 6 bases not matched to a gene. The germline CDR1 and CDR2 sequences are SGDLS and YYNGEE. This CDR3 contains 14 residues. As DNA, the CDR3 is TGTGCCAGCAGTCGGCTAGCGGGAGTGGATACGCAGTATTTT. Encoded protein: CASSRLAGVDTQYF.

V is TRBV7-8 and J is TRBJ1-2; D is unresolved. Trimming shortened V by 2 bases and J by 2 bases, and 9 bases separated the two germline ends. The CDR3 is 14 amino acids. Germline CDR1 SGHVS, CDR2 FQNEAQ. CDR3 sequence: CASSLSPVNYGYTF. The CDR3 bases are TGTGCCAGCAGCTTAAGTCCGGTGAACTATGGCTACACCTTC. The full variable domain, in which reference TRBV7-8 and TRBJ1-2 provide the parts outside the CDR3, is GAGVSQSPRYKVAKRGQDVALRCDPISGHVSLFWYQQALGQGPEFLTYFQNEAQLDKSGLPSDRFFAERPEGSVSTLKIQRTQQEDSAVYLCASSLSPVNYGYTFGSGTRLTVV.

The rearrangement uses TRBV30 and TRBJ2-5, with a tentative D call TRBD1 (5 bases). Trimming pared 0 bases from V and 5 bases from J, leaving 13 bases between. Germline V gene data show CDR1 as GTSNPN and CDR2 as SVGIG (reference sequence). The CDR3 runs to 14 residues. The CDR3 reads CAWSVLRGRETQYF. DNA of the CDR3: TGTGCCTGGAGTGTACTTAGGGGCCGGGAGACCCAGTACTTC.

V usage is TRBV2 and J usage is TRBJ1-1, with D possibly being TRBD1 (6 bases). Trimming stripped 6 bases from V and 8 bases from J, with 10 bases between. The CDR3 covers 11 residues. The germline V gene has CDR1 SNHLY and CDR2 FYNNEI. CDR3: CASSDRNEAFF. The CDR3 DNA reads TGTGCCAGCAGCGACAGGAACGAAGCTTTCTTT.

V gene TRBV6-6 combines with J gene TRBJ2-2; TRBD1 agrees at 9 bases. The germline CDR1 and CDR2 sequences are MNHNY and SVGAGI (reference sequence). Germline trimming cut 5 bases from V and 6 bases from J; bases unmatched to any gene: 10. This CDR3 has 16 amino acids. The CDR3 region has the DNA TGTGCCAGCAGTAAATGGGACAGGGAAGGTTCCGGGGAGCTGTTTTTT. Protein: CASSKWDREGSGELFF.

The chain couples TRBV6-1 to TRBJ2-2; D gene unclear. The CDR3 extends over 15 amino acids. In germline, CDR1 is MNHNS, CDR2 SASEGT. V lost 4 bases and J 2 bases, leaving 11 bases between the germline ends. This chain's CDR3 is CASSAVQANTGELFF. In DNA, the CDR3 is TGTGCCAGCAGTGCTGTGCAGGCTAACACCGGGGAGCTGTTTTTT.

The V and J genes are TRBV7-9 and TRBJ1-5; TRBD1 matches at 12 bases. The ends lost 5 bases at V and 5 bases at J; junction bases unmatched: 7. Per germline, CDR1 SEHNR and CDR2 FQNEAQ (reference sequence). The CDR3 is made up of 16 amino acids. The CDR3 bases are TGTGCCAGCAGCCTCGGGGGACAGGGGGCGTATCAGCCCCAGCATTTT. Its translation is CASSLGGQGAYQPQHF.

The rearrangement uses TRBV2 and TRBJ1-2; TRBD1 agrees at 9 bases. The germline V gene has CDR1 SNHLY and CDR2 FYNNEI. V shed 6 bases, J shed 7 bases, and the junction held 6 bases outside the gene matches. The CDR3 has 13 residues. The CDR3 is CASRAGTGTGYTF. The CDR3 DNA follows: TGTGCCAGCAGGGCCGGGACAGGGACTGGCTACACCTTC.